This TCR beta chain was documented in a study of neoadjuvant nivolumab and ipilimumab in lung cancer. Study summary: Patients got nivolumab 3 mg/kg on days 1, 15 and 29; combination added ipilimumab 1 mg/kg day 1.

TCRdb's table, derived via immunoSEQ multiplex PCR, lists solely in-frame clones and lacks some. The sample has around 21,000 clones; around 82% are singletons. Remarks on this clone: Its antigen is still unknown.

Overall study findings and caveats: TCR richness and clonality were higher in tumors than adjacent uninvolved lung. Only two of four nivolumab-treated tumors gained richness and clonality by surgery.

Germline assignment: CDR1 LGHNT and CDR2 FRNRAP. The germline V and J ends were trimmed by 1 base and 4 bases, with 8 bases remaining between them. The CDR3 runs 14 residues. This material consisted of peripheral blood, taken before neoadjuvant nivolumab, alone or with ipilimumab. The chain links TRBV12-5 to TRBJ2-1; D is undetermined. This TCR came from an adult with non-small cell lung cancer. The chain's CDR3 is CASGLGSTYNEQFF. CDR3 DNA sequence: TGTGCTAGTGGTTTGGGGAGTACTTACAATGAGCAGTTCTTC. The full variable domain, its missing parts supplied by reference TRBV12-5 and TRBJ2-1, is DARVTQTPRHKVTEMGQEVTMRCQPILGHNTVFWYRQTMMQGLELLAYFRNRAPLDDSGMPKDRFSAEMPDATLATLKIQPSEPRDSAVYFCASGLGSTYNEQFFGPGTRLTVL.